Following are 24 T cell receptor beta chains from one sample sequenced in a study of technical replicates of blood from a handful of donors. Repertoires were generated with immunoSEQ multiplex PCR, while TCRdb's copy carries only in-frame clones and drops some. The data contain around 79,000 clones, around 94% of them singletons. The sequenced material came from T cells isolated from PBMCs. These receptors all stem from a human donor in good health.

The DNA for the CDR3 is TGTGCCAGCAGTGTCGGGGAGACCCAGTACTTC. Its translation is CASSVGETQYF. The chain carries TRBV6-5 and TRBJ2-5; D unclear. The germline gives CDR1 MNHEY, CDR2 SVGAGI. The CDR3 is 11 amino acids. V was trimmed by 5 bases and J by 5 bases, leaving 6 bases between them.

CDR3 protein: CASSVRLTNTGELFF. In nucleotides, the CDR3 is TGTGCCAGCAGTGTCCGACTTACGAACACCGGGGAGCTGTTTTTT. The rearrangement uses TRBV6-1 and TRBJ2-2; D gene uncertain. Germline CDR1 is MNHNS and CDR2 is SASEGT. This CDR3 is 15 amino acids long. The V and J ends lost 4 bases and 0 bases respectively, with 9 bases between them.

The V and J genes are TRBV9 and TRBJ2-7; 10 bases agree with TRBD2. The CDR3 consists of 16 residues. V gave up 0 bases and J gave up 3 bases; unmatched junction bases: 6. Germline CDR1 is SGDLS and CDR2 is YYNGEE. The CDR3 DNA reads as TGTGCCAGCAGCGTAGCTCTTAGCGGGGGGTTCTACGAGCAGTACTTC. Its translation: CASSVALSGGFYEQYF.

This chain uses TRBV2 with TRBJ1-3; TRBD1 agrees at 7 bases. V was clipped by 6 bases and J by 3 bases; unmatched bases: 14. The germline CDR1 and CDR2 sequences are SNHLY and FYNNEI. The CDR3 extends over 17 amino acids. The CDR3 reads CASSDLLRGAIGNTIYF. The CDR3 region has the DNA TGTGCCAGCAGCGACCTACTCAGGGGGGCAATTGGAAACACCATATATTTT.

The chain carries TRBV28 and TRBJ2-5; D is unresolved. CDR1 is MDHEN and CDR2 is SYDVKM in the germline V gene. CDR3 size: 15 residues. The V end was cut by 5 bases, the J end by 5 bases, with 18 bases between. The CDR3 DNA sequence: TGTGCCAGCAGTATGACTCAGCCGCCAGTGGAGACCCAGTACTTC. Translation gives CASSMTQPPVETQYF.

V gene TRBV5-1 combines with J gene TRBJ1-2; D is unclear. This CDR3 comprises 14 residues. The V gene's germline CDR1 is SGHRS and CDR2 YFSETQ. V was clipped by 0 bases and J by 0 bases, with 6 bases between them. The CDR3 sequence: CASSLDGANYGYTF. The CDR3 nucleotides read TGCGCCAGCAGCTTGGACGGAGCTAACTATGGCTACACCTTC.

The rearrangement links TRBV5-1 to TRBJ2-1; 9 positions match TRBD1. V lost 4 bases and J lost 4; bases outside the gene matches: 12. This CDR3 is 17 amino acids long. CDR1 SGHRS and CDR2 YFSETQ come from the germline V gene. The CDR3 loop reads CASSDLRGDRDYNEQFF. The CDR3 DNA reads TGCGCCAGCAGCGACCTTCGGGGGGACAGGGATTACAATGAGCAGTTCTTC.

The chain is built from TRBV7-9 and TRBJ2-1, with D tentatively TRBD2 (6 bases). Germline V gene data show CDR1 as SEHNR and CDR2 as FQNEAQ (reference sequence). This CDR3 spans 12 amino acids. The V and J ends lost 2 bases and 16 bases respectively, with 15 bases between them. The CDR3 region is CASSLRGGVYFF. In nucleotides, the CDR3 is TGTGCCAGCAGCTTAAGAGGCGGGGTCTACTTCTTC.

The CDR3 spells CASSLGQGYGYTF. CDR3 nucleotides: TGTGCCAGCAGCTTAGGACAGGGGTATGGCTACACCTTC. The gene calls are TRBV7-8 and TRBJ1-2; 8 bases match TRBD1. The CDR3 is 13 amino acids. Germline CDR1 reads SGHVS; CDR2 reads FQNEAQ. Trimming took 1 base from V and 5 from J; bases not matched to a gene: 0.

The chain carries TRBV4-2 and TRBJ2-1; D is possibly TRBD2 (6 bases). This CDR3 comprises 12 residues. The V end was cut by 0 bases, the J end by 15 bases, with 12 bases between. CDR1 and CDR2 from the germline V gene are LGHNA and YNFKEQ. The CDR3 region has the DNA TGTGCCAGCAGCCAAGATGGGGCGGGGCGGTTCTTC. Amino acid sequence: CASSQDGAGRFF.

V is TRBV30 and J is TRBJ1-5, with D possibly being TRBD1 (6 bases). Per the germline V gene, CDR1 is GTSNPN and CDR2 is SVGIG (reference sequence). The CDR3 is 12 amino acids. The CDR3 sequence: CATGAVNQPQHF. DNA of the CDR3: TGTGCGACAGGCGCCGTAAATCAGCCCCAGCATTTT.

The rearrangement joins TRBV14 to TRBJ2-2; possible D gene TRBD2, 5 bases. This CDR3 is 16 amino acids long. The V end lost 1 base, the J end lost 2 bases, and 11 bases lay between the germline ends. Per the germline V gene, CDR1 is SGHDN and CDR2 is FVKESK. CDR3 sequence (DNA): TGTGCCAGCAGCCAAGGAACGGGGTTCAACACCGGGGAGCTGTTTTTT. Its translation: CASSQGTGFNTGELFF.

The chain carries TRBV6-1 and TRBJ2-7; 9 bases line up with TRBD1. The CDR3 is made up of 15 amino acids. Trimming at V came to 3 bases and at J to 3 bases, leaving 6 bases not matched to a gene. The germline V gene has CDR1 MNHNS and CDR2 SASEGT. CDR3 coding DNA: TGTGCCAGCAGTGAGGGACAGGGCTTAAACTACGAGCAGTACTTC. Protein: CASSEGQGLNYEQYF.

The V gene is TRBV5-8, the J gene TRBJ2-1; TRBD1 agrees at 12 bases. Germline assignment: CDR1 SGHTS and CDR2 YDEGEE. The CDR3 runs to 15 residues. The junction had 6 bases not matched to a gene; V was cut back by 4 bases and J by 7 bases. The CDR3 bases are TGTGCCAGCAGCAACCGGGACAGGGGGCCAAATGAGCAGTTCTTC. It codes for CASSNRDRGPNEQFF.

The chain links TRBV29-1 to TRBJ1-1; D not resolved. The CDR3 runs to 14 residues. The germline CDR1 and CDR2 sequences are SQVTM and ANQGSEA. The ends were cut back, 6 bases at V and 6 bases at J, with 20 bases in the middle. This chain's CDR3 is CSVEGRITVPEAFF. The CDR3 coding sequence is TGCAGCGTCGAGGGTAGGATCACAGTCCCTGAAGCTTTCTTT.

The chain employs TRBV9 and TRBJ2-2; 14 bases line up with TRBD2. The length of the CDR3 is 18 residues. V trimming: 0 bases; J trimming: 3 bases; junction bases outside the gene matches: 4. CDR1 is SGDLS, CDR2 YYNGEE, per germline. For the CDR3, the DNA is TGTGCCAGCAGCGTAGTGACTAGCGGGAGGGACGACACCGGGGAGCTGTTTTTT. Translated, it gives CASSVVTSGRDDTGELFF.

The gene calls are TRBV12-5 and TRBJ1-1; TRBD1 is a possible D gene (6 bases). Trimming cost V 6 bases and J 10 bases, with 12 bases left between them. The germline CDR1 and CDR2 sequences are LGHNT and FRNRAP. The CDR3 loop spans 11 amino acids. CDR3 DNA: TGTGCTAGTGGCCAGGGGCCGGGAGCTTTCTTT. Protein product: CASGQGPGAFF.

The gene calls are TRBV30 and TRBJ2-7; D is undetermined. Germline values: CDR1 GTSNPN, CDR2 SVGIG (reference sequence). The ends were cut back, 0 bases at V and 7 bases at J, with 7 bases in the middle. This CDR3 has 11 amino acids. The CDR3 coding sequence is TGTGCCTGGAGTGTACTGTTGGAGCAGTACTTC. It is translated as CAWSVLLEQYF. Filled out from reference TRBV30 and TRBJ2-7, the complete variable domain reads SQTIHQWPATLVQPVGSPLSLECTVEGTSNPNLYWYRQAAGRGLQLLFYSVGIGQISSEVPQNLSASRPQDRQFILSSKKLLLSDSGFYLCAWSVLLEQYFGPGTRLTVT.

The rearrangement links TRBV7-9 to TRBJ2-6, with TRBD2 matching over 8 bases. The trim removed 5 bases at V and 1 base at J, leaving 1 base unmatched. The CDR3 has 15 residues. The germline gives CDR1 SEHNR, CDR2 FQNEAQ (reference sequence). The CDR3 spells CASSRGGSGANVLTF. The CDR3 bases are TGTGCCAGCAGCCGGGGGGGTTCTGGGGCCAACGTCCTGACTTTC.

In this sample, this clone turned up once. The rearrangement links TRBV7-6 to TRBJ2-1, with TRBD2 matching over 10 bases. Germline-derived CDR1 and CDR2 are SGHVS and FNYEAQ. The CDR3 loop spans 14 amino acids. Losses at the gene ends were 5 bases for V and 10 bases for J; bases not matched to a gene: 8. The CDR3 reads CASSLSGGAKEQFF. In DNA, the CDR3 is TGTGCCAGCAGCCTAAGCGGGGGGGCAAAGGAGCAGTTCTTC.

The chain uses TRBV27 and TRBJ2-2; no clear D. This CDR3 comprises 11 residues. Trimming shortened V by 7 bases and J by 2 bases, and 2 bases separated the two germline ends. Germline values: CDR1 MNHEY, CDR2 SMNVEV (reference sequence). CDR3 sequence reads: CASTNTGELFF. The CDR3 coding sequence is TGTGCCAGCACAAACACCGGGGAGCTGTTTTTT.

The chain has TRBV19 and TRBJ2-2, with D tentatively TRBD1 (6 bases). The length of the CDR3 is 15 residues. Trimming stripped 5 bases from V and 0 bases from J, with 10 bases between. CDR1 and CDR2 from the germline V gene are LNHDA and SQIVND (reference sequence). This CDR3 is CASSWDNANTGELFF. Here the CDR3 DNA reads TGTGCCAGTAGTTGGGACAACGCGAACACCGGGGAGCTGTTTTTT.

V usage is TRBV5-6 and J usage is TRBJ2-7; D unclear. This CDR3 contains 16 residues. CDR1 and CDR2 from the germline V gene are SGHDT and YYEEEE. V was shortened by 3 bases and J by 4 bases, with 20 bases between the two germline ends. CDR3 sequence (DNA): TGTGCCAGCAGCTCAGATGGAGTACTGCTTGGTTACGAGCAGTACTTC. It is translated as CASSSDGVLLGYEQYF.

The V and J genes are TRBV5-1 and TRBJ2-1; possibly TRBD1 for D (5 bases). The CDR3 loop spans 16 amino acids. Germline CDR1 is SGHRS and CDR2 is YFSETQ. Trimming left V 0 bases short and J 7 bases short, with 17 bases between. Written as DNA, the CDR3 is TGCGCCAGCAGCTTGGTAGGGGCAGGCCCGTCTAATGAGCAGTTCTTC. This encodes CASSLVGAGPSNEQFF.